Following are 18 T cell receptor beta chains from one sample sequenced in a study of blood T cell repertoires in COVID-19. Sequencing used immunoSEQ multiplex PCR; TCRdb keeps in-frame clones, though not all of them. This sample has around 250,000 clones; 65% to 90% occur once, and the top ten carry 4.5% to 5.5%. What was sequenced was peripheral blood. The receptors derive from a man aged 45-65 years with active or convalescent COVID-19.

J is TRBJ1-2 and V is TRBV7-3; weak D call: TRBD1 (5 bases). Trimming took off 3 bases at V and 0 bases at J, with 8 bases between the two ends. Germline CDR1 SGHTA, CDR2 FQGTGA. This CDR3 region has 14 residues. CDR3 amino acids: CASSLGGPNYGYTF. The CDR3 DNA sequence: TGTGCCAGCAGCTTGGGGGGACCTAACTATGGCTACACCTTC.

This clone was observed a single time. V and J are TRBV28 and TRBJ2-7; tentatively, D is TRBD1 (5 bases). Germline values: CDR1 MDHEN, CDR2 SYDVKM. The CDR3 is 12 residues long. Trimming pared 6 bases from V and 4 bases from J, leaving 10 bases between. Written as DNA, the CDR3 is TGTGCCAGCAGCAAAGGGGTTTACGAGCAGTACTTC. Protein product: CASSKGVYEQYF.

The V and J genes are TRBV25-1 and TRBJ1-6; D is possibly TRBD1 (6 bases). CDR3 length: 16 amino acids. Per the germline V gene, CDR1 is MGHDK and CDR2 is SYGVNS. V lost 3 bases and J 8 bases, leaving 17 bases between the germline ends. CDR3 in amino acids: CASSDPGTLADSPLHF. DNA for the CDR3: TGTGCCAGCAGTGACCCCGGGACACTGGCGGATTCACCCCTCCACTTT.

The chain carries TRBV7-9 and TRBJ1-1; no reliable D call. With 8 bases removed from V and 0 bases from J, the gap between germline ends came to 16 bases. Germline assignment: CDR1 SEHNR and CDR2 FQNEAQ (reference sequence). The CDR3 covers 15 residues. In nucleotides, the CDR3 is TGTGCCAGCTCTCTAGGCAGTCCCATGAACACTGAAGCTTTCTTT. Amino acid sequence: CASSLGSPMNTEAFF.

This rearrangement joins TRBV7-2 to TRBJ1-3, with TRBD1 identical over 11 bases. This CDR3 region has 14 residues. V trimming: 5 bases; J trimming: 7 bases; junction bases outside the gene matches: 4. The V gene's germline CDR1 is SGHTA and CDR2 FQGNSA. The DNA of the CDR3 is TGTGCCAGCAGCCCAGGACAGGGGGCTAACACCATATATTTT. Amino acids: CASSPGQGANTIYF.

This clone was seen a handful of times. The CDR3 DNA reads TGTGCCAGCAGCCCTTTGTTTAGTGCGAGCTCCTACAATGAGCAGTTCTTC. Protein sequence: CASSPLFSASSYNEQFF. The rearrangement joins TRBV7-9 to TRBJ2-1; D is unclear. CDR1 is SEHNR, CDR2 FQNEAQ, per germline (reference sequence). The CDR3 loop spans 17 amino acids. Trimming stripped 5 bases from V and 0 bases from J, with 17 bases between.

J is TRBJ1-3 and V is TRBV19; no clear D gene. V shed 4 bases and J shed 2 bases, with 18 bases lying between them. Germline values: CDR1 LNHDA, CDR2 SQIVND (reference sequence). CDR3 length: 17 residues. DNA for the CDR3: TGTGCCAGTAGTACCCCCACTCCGGGAGCTCCTGGAAACACCATATATTTT. It codes for CASSTPTPGAPGNTIYF.

This chain links TRBV29-1 with TRBJ1-1; D ambiguous. The V and J ends lost 6 bases and 0 bases respectively, with 11 bases between them. CDR1 is SQVTM, CDR2 ANQGSEA, per germline. The CDR3 length is 13 residues. The CDR3 bases are TGCAGCGTCGGGATGAACATGAACACTGAAGCTTTCTTT. Its protein is CSVGMNMNTEAFF.

The rearrangement links TRBV3-1 (or the pseudogene TRBV3-2) to TRBJ2-5; no firm D call. In germline, CDR1 is LGHDT, CDR2 YNNKEL (reference sequence). This CDR3 is 14 amino acids long. V was clipped by 5 bases and J by 5 bases, with 15 bases between them. The CDR3 bases are TGTGCCAGCAGCTCAGAGGCAAGGCCGGAGACCCAGTACTTC. It specifies CASSSEARPETQYF.

This chain links TRBV7-3 with TRBJ2-3; 11 bases align to TRBD2. The CDR3 runs to 21 residues. The junction had 15 bases not matched to a gene; V was cut back by 1 base and J by 0 bases. Germline assignment: CDR1 SGHTA and CDR2 FQGTGA. The CDR3 loop reads CASSLRPRRLAGGGSTDTQYF. CDR3 coding DNA: TGTGCCAGCAGCTTAAGGCCCAGGAGGCTAGCGGGAGGTGGGAGCACAGATACGCAGTATTTT.

The chain uses TRBV4-2 and TRBJ1-6; possible D gene TRBD1, 5 bases. This CDR3 region has 16 residues. Germline V lookup: CDR1 LGHNA, CDR2 YNFKEQ. V gave up 0 bases and J gave up 14 bases, with 20 bases separating them. CDR3 in DNA: TGTGCCAGCAGCCAAGAAGGGGAATCGTCGGCATCAGCCCTCCACTTT. As protein: CASSQEGESSASALHF.

This clone was seen just once. The genes are TRBV4-1 and TRBJ1-6; a weak D match, TRBD1 (6 bases). This CDR3 has 16 residues. Per germline, CDR1 MGHRA and CDR2 YSYEKL. V was pared by 2 bases and J by 6 bases, with 14 bases between. For the CDR3, the DNA is TGCGCCAGCAGCCAAACGCAGGGGCGGAGTAATTCACCCCTCCACTTT. Its protein product is CASSQTQGRSNSPLHF.

V and J are TRBV3-1 (or the pseudogene TRBV3-2) and TRBJ2-1, with D maybe TRBD2 (6 bases). The CDR3 runs 12 residues. CDR1 and CDR2 from the germline V gene are LGHDT and YNNKEL (reference sequence). Trimming stripped 4 bases from V and 9 bases from J, with 10 bases between. In DNA, the CDR3 is TGTGCCAGCAGCCTGGGAGGTTTTGAGCAGTTCTTC. The encoded protein is CASSLGGFEQFF.

The J gene is TRBJ2-1, the V gene TRBV7-2; 8 nucleotides align to TRBD2. V lost 6 bases and J lost 5; bases outside the gene matches: 9. Germline CDR1 SGHTA, CDR2 FQGNSA. The CDR3 has 15 residues. The CDR3 spells CASSFSGGRHNEQFF. CDR3 DNA: TGTGCCAGCAGTTTTTCGGGAGGGCGGCACAATGAGCAGTTCTTC.

This rearrangement joins TRBV27 to TRBJ1-2, with 11 bases lining up with TRBD1. There are 17 residues in the CDR3. Looked up from germline, CDR1 is MNHEY and CDR2 is SMNVEV (reference sequence). V was pared by 2 bases and J by 3 bases, with 8 bases of the junction left unmatched. CDR3 nucleotides: TGTGCCAGCAGTTTACGGACAGGGGGCGGCCTCGACTATGGCTACACCTTC. Amino acid sequence: CASSLRTGGGLDYGYTF.

CDR3 sequence reads: CASGTTGLAGRRQFF. The CDR3 DNA follows: TGTGCCAGCGGGACTACGGGACTAGCGGGGAGGAGGCAGTTCTTC. V gene TRBV6-5 combines with J gene TRBJ2-1, with 13 bases lining up with TRBD2. This CDR3 is 15 amino acids long. Unmatched junction bases numbered 13, after V lost 8 bases and J lost 12 bases. CDR1 and CDR2 (germline): MNHEY, SVGAGI.

Notes on this clone: This sample also contains other DNA sequences that code for the same CDR3. The chain carries TRBV18 and TRBJ1-2; tentative D call: TRBD1 (6 bases). There are 13 residues in the CDR3. Germline V gene lookup returns CDR1 KGHSH and CDR2 LQKENI. With 3 bases removed from V and 1 base from J, the gap between germline ends came to 6 bases. The CDR3 loop reads CASSPDSNYGYTF. The CDR3 DNA sequence: TGTGCCAGCTCACCGGACAGTAACTATGGCTACACCTTC.

This clone was counted a single time. The rearrangement joins TRBV20-1 to TRBJ2-1; D is unresolved. The CDR3 consists of 10 residues. V was pared by 6 bases and J by 6 bases, with 6 bases between. Germline CDR1 and CDR2: DFQATT and SNEGSKA (reference sequence). The CDR3 DNA reads as TGCAGTGCCGATAGCAATGAGCAGTTCTTC. Translated, it gives CSADSNEQFF.